The rows below give T cell receptor beta chains drawn from one sample of a study of cytomegalovirus exposure and HLA in healthy donors. The data were produced by immunoSEQ multiplex PCR, yet TCRdb's version contains in-frame clones alone and is incomplete. Listed are 200,000 or so clones; roughly 0.7% falls within the top ten. The specimen sequenced was PBMCs. These receptor sequences come from a boy younger than 18 in good health and CMV-seronegative. Both conserved end residues are part of each CDR3. The order of the fields is D gene, CDR3 length, V gene, J gene, CDR3 protein, CDR3 DNA. A D gene is named only where the DNA matches it firmly.

>-|15|TRBV7-2|TRBJ2-3
CASSPTREAKDTQYF
TGTGCCAGCAGCCCCACCCGGGAAGCCAAAGATACGCAGTATTTT
>TRBD2|15|TRBV7-9|TRBJ2-5
CASTPDLGRGETQYF
TGTGCCAGCACCCCAGACCTGGGGCGGGGGGAGACCCAGTACTTC
>-|13|TRBV9|TRBJ2-7
CASSAGLPYEQYF
TGTGCCAGCAGCGCTGGACTTCCCTACGAGCAGTACTTC
>-|14|TRBV2|TRBJ1-2
CASSERRAVGGYTF
TGTGCCAGCAGTGAACGGAGGGCGGTGGGTGGCTACACCTTC
>-|12|TRBV30|TRBJ1-1
CAWSSWNTEAFF
TGTGCCTGGAGTAGCTGGAACACTGAAGCTTTCTTT
>-|14|TRBV7-2|TRBJ2-1
CASSLGRGYNEQFF
TGTGCCAGCAGCTTAGGGCGGGGTTACAATGAGCAGTTCTTC
>TRBD1|16|TRBV19|TRBJ1-6
CASSGQESSYNSPLHF
TGTGCCAGTAGTGGACAGGAGAGCTCCTATAATTCACCCCTCCACTTT
>-|15|TRBV4-1|TRBJ2-7
CASSLIRTVPYEQYF
TGCGCCAGCAGCCTAATTAGGACAGTACCCTACGAGCAGTACTTC
>TRBD1|14|TRBV30|TRBJ1-1
CAWSKTGLNTEAFF
TGTGCCTGGAGTAAGACAGGGCTGAACACTGAAGCTTTCTTT
>-|15|TRBV7-2|TRBJ2-2
CASINGGAVTGELFF
TGTGCCAGCATAAATGGGGGCGCGGTCACCGGGGAGCTGTTTTTT
>TRBD1|12|TRBV6-9|TRBJ1-1
CASSKRDREAFF
TGTGCCAGCAGTAAACGGGACAGAGAAGCTTTCTTT
>-|13|TRBV2|TRBJ1-5
CASGADHNQPQHF
TGTGCCAGCGGGGCGGACCACAATCAGCCCCAGCATTTT
>TRBD1|15|TRBV5-1|TRBJ2-2
CASSSGQGRTGELFF
TGCGCCAGCAGCTCGGGACAGGGAAGGACCGGGGAGCTGTTTTTT
>-|16|TRBV10-3|TRBJ1-6
CAIQNRVSRYNSPLHF
TGTGCCATTCAAAACAGGGTTTCCCGATATAATTCACCCCTCCACTTT